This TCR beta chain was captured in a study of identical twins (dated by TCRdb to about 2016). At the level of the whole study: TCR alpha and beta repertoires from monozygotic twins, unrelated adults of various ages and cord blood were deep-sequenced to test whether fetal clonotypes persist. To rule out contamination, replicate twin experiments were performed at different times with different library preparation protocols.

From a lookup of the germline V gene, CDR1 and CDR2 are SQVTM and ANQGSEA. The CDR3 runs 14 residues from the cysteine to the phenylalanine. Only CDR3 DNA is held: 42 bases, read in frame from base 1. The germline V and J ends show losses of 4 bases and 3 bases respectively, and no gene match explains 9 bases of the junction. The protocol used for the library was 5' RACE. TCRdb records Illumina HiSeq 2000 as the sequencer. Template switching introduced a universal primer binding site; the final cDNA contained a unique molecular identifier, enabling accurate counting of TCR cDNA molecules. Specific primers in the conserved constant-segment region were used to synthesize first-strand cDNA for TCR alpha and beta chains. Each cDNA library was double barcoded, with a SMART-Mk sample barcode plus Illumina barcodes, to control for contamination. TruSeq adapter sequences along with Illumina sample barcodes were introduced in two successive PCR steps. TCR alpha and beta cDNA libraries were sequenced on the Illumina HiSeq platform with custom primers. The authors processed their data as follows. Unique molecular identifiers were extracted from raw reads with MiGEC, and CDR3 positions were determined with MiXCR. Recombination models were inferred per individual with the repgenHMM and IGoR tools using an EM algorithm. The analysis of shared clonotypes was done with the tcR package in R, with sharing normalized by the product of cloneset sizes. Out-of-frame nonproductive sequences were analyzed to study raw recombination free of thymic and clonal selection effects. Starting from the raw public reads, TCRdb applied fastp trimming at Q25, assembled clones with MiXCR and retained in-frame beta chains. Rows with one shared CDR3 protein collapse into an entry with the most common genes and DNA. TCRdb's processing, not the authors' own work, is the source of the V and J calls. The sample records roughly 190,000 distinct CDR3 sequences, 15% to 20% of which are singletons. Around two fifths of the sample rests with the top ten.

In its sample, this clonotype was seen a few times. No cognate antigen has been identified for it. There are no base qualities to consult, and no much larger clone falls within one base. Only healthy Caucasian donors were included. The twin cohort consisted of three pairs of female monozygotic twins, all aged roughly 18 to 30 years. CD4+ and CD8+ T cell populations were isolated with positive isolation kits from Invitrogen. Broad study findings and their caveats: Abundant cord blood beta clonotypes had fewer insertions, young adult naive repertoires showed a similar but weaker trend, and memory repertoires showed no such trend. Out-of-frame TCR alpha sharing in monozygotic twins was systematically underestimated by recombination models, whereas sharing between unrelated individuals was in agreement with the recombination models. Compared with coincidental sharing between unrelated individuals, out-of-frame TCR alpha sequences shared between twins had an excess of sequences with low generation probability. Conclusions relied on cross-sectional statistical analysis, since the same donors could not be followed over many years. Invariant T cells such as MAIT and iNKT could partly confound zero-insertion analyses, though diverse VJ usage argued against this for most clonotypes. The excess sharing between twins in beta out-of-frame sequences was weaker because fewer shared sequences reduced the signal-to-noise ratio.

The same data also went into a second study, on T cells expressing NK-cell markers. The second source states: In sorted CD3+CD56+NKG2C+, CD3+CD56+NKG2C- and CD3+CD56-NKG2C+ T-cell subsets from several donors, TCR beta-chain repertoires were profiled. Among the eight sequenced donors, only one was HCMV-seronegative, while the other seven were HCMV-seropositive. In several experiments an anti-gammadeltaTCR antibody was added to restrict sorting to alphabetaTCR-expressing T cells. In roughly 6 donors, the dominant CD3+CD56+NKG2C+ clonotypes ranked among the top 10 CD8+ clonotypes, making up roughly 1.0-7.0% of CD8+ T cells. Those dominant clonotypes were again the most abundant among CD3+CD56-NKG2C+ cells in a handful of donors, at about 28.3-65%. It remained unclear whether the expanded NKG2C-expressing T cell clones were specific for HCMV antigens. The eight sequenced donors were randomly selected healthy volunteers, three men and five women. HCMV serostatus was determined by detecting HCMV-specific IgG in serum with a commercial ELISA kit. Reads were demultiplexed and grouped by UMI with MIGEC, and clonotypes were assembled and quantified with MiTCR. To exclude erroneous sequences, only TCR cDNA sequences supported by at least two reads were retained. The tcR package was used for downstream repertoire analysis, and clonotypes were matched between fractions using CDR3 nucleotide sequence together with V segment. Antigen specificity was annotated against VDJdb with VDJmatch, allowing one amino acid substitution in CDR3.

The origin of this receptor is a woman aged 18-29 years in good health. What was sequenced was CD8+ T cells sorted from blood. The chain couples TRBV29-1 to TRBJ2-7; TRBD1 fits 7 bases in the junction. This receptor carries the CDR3 CSVGHDSGGYEQYF. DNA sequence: TGCAGCGTTGGTCACGACTCAGGGGGCTACGAGCAGTACTTC.